The 11 T cell receptor beta chains below all came from one sample that was sequenced in a study of T cell responses to AZD1222 COVID-19 vaccine (dated by TCRdb to the early 2020s). Library creation used the immunoSEQ multiplex PCR assay. Here the immuneACCESS table is served through TCRdb, limited to in-frame sequences with V and J called. Missing clones are a known gap in these copies; in checked studies unresolved V genes cover under half, and the rest lacks a known reason. This sample's table carries under 150,000 clones. The ten largest clones add up to 2.2% of the sample. The time point label, as the study defines it: baseline before first vaccination. The source material was peripheral blood. These receptors all stem from an adult in good health.

J is TRBJ1-2 and V is TRBV14, with a possible D match to TRBD1 (6 bases). V was pared by 7 bases and J by 6 bases, with 18 bases between. CDR3 size: 14 residues. In germline, CDR1 is SGHDN, CDR2 FVKESK. For the CDR3, the DNA is TGTGCCAGCACCGACCTGGGGGGGCACGATGGCTACACCTTC. It is translated as CASTDLGGHDGYTF.

CDR3 loop: CASSSGAGGTGELFF. Here the CDR3 DNA reads TGTGCCAGCAGCTCCGGGGCCGGAGGCACCGGGGAGCTGTTTTTT. The gene calls are TRBV7-6 and TRBJ2-2; D assignment may be TRBD1 or TRBD2 (5 bases each). Germline CDR1 is SGHVS and CDR2 is FNYEAQ. The CDR3 spans 15 residues. V lost 4 bases and J lost 4, with 13 bases in between.

The V gene is TRBV11-3, the J gene TRBJ1-1; D is possibly TRBD1 (6 bases). Germline V gives CDR1 SGHNT, CDR2 YENEEA. Trimming cost V 1 base and J 4 bases, with 16 bases left between them. The CDR3 contains 16 residues. The CDR3 DNA sequence: TGTGCCAGCAGCTTAGTTGGGGGCTACAGAGGCACTGAAGCTTTCTTT. Translated: CASSLVGGYRGTEAFF.

V is TRBV12-5 and J is TRBJ2-1; TRBD2 agrees at 8 bases. Germline lookup yields CDR1 LGHNT and CDR2 FRNRAP. Unmatched junction bases numbered 10, after V lost 4 bases and J lost 5 bases. The CDR3 sequence is 16 residues long. This chain's CDR3 is CASGSGAGLANNEQFF. CDR3 nucleotide sequence: TGTGCTAGTGGTTCCGGCGCCGGACTAGCTAACAATGAGCAGTTCTTC. Filled out from reference TRBV12-5 and TRBJ2-1, the complete variable domain reads DARVTQTPRHKVTEMGQEVTMRCQPILGHNTVFWYRQTMMQGLELLAYFRNRAPLDDSGMPKDRFSAEMPDATLATLKIQPSEPRDSAVYFCASGSGAGLANNEQFFGPGTRLTVL.

V is TRBV29-1 and J is TRBJ1-1; D gene uncertain. CDR1 is SQVTM, CDR2 ANQGSEA, per germline. The CDR3 covers 13 residues. V was trimmed by 4 bases and J by 3 bases, leaving 12 bases between them. The CDR3 is CSVAASPDTEAFF. In nucleotides, the CDR3 is TGCAGCGTTGCGGCCTCCCCGGACACTGAAGCTTTCTTT.

V is TRBV18 and J is TRBJ1-5, with D unclear. This CDR3 spans 12 amino acids. Trimming stripped 2 bases from V and 5 bases from J, with 4 bases between. Germline lookup yields CDR1 KGHSH and CDR2 LQKENI. CDR3 protein: CASSPGDQPQHF. The CDR3 coding sequence is TGTGCCAGCTCACCAGGGGATCAGCCCCAGCATTTT.

The J gene is TRBJ2-2, the V gene TRBV3-1 (or the pseudogene TRBV3-2); TRBD1 is a possible D gene (5 bases). The CDR3 has 15 amino acids. Trimming stripped 6 bases from V and 11 bases from J, with 22 bases between. CDR1 is LGHDT and CDR2 is YNNKEL in the germline V gene (reference sequence). The CDR3 region has the DNA TGTGCCAGCAGTCCCCGGTCCTACGTAAGGGGAGAGCTGTTTTTT. Protein sequence: CASSPRSYVRGELFF.

The chain carries TRBV30 and TRBJ1-5, with D maybe TRBD1 (5 bases). This CDR3 spans 13 amino acids. CDR1 GTSNPN and CDR2 SVGIG come from the germline V gene (reference sequence). V shed 0 bases and J shed 4 bases, with 7 bases lying between them. The CDR3 here is CAWSVQENQPQHF. The CDR3 coding sequence is TGTGCCTGGAGTGTACAGGAGAATCAGCCCCAGCATTTT.

For this clone: The sample contains more than one DNA sequence encoding this CDR3. This chain connects TRBV2 to TRBJ1-4; tentatively, D is TRBD1 (5 bases). Looked up from germline, CDR1 is SNHLY and CDR2 is FYNNEI. The CDR3 spans 15 residues. The V and J ends lost 3 bases and 5 bases respectively, with 13 bases between them. CDR3 coding DNA: TGTGCCAGCAGTGACCAGGGCGGGTCGAATGAAAAACTGTTTTTT. This encodes CASSDQGGSNEKLFF. The complete variable domain, with remaining parts taken from reference TRBV2 and TRBJ1-4, reads EPEVTQTPSHQVTQMGQEVILRCVPISNHLYFYWYRQILGQKVEFLVSFYNNEISEKSEIFDDQFSVERPDGSNFTLKIRSTKLEDSAMYFCASSDQGGSNEKLFFGSGTQLSVL.

In nucleotides, the CDR3 is TGTGCCACCAGTGACCCCTCGCCGGGACAGGACCCATGGGGCTACACCTTC. Protein product: CATSDPSPGQDPWGYTF. J is TRBJ1-2 and V is TRBV24-1, with 8 positions matching TRBD1. The CDR3 is 17 residues long. V shed 4 bases, J shed 8 bases, and the junction held 17 bases outside the gene matches. CDR1 and CDR2 from the germline V gene are KGHDR and SFDVKD.

The chain has TRBV30 and TRBJ2-1; D tentatively reads TRBD1 or TRBD2 (7 bases each). V was clipped by 4 bases and J by 0 bases, with 10 bases between them. Germline loops: CDR1 GTSNPN, CDR2 SVGIG (reference sequence). The CDR3 length is 14 residues. The CDR3 protein is CAWIRGGSYNEQFF. In nucleotides, the CDR3 is TGTGCCTGGATCAGGGGGGGCTCCTACAATGAGCAGTTCTTC.